This T cell receptor beta chain was sequenced during a study of human T cells and chemical hapten exposure. The overall study: 2% DPC was applied to about 2 cm by about 2 cm of upper inner arm skin for sensitization.

The CDR3 consists of 14 residues. Germline loops: CDR1 LGHDT, CDR2 YNNKEL (reference sequence). The ends were cut back, 6 bases at V and 9 bases at J, with 15 bases in the middle. This clonotype was observed a few times. Its antigen is not identified. Study-wide findings and caveats: Expanded TCRs formed significantly more large CDR3 similarity clusters than controls. Donor immune responses may differ from healthy people's, since all donors had alopecia.

As to time point: pre-sensitization, week 0. Specified treatment: therapeutic diphenylcyclopropenone sensitization with weekly scalp DPC. TCRdb passed the RACE reads through MiXCR, listing each CDR3 protein once. The sample holds around 57,000 distinct CDR3 sequences, around 10% seen once. The sample in question was whole blood, obtained in connection with sensitization to the hapten diphenylcyclopropenone (DPC). The clonotype was recovered from a woman aged 40 to 55 with alopecia areata. Some clones in this sample may be carry-over from other donors' samples. The rearrangement links TRBV3-1 to TRBJ1-6; possible D gene TRBD1, 5 bases. The CDR3: CASSPREQGSPLHF. The CDR3 DNA follows: TGTGCCAGCAGTCCCCGGGAGCAGGGTTCACCCCTCCACTTT.